This T cell receptor (beta chain) stems from a study of blood T cell repertoires in COVID-19. About the research overall: Specimens from acute and convalescent COVID-19 originated in the United States, Italy and Spain.

Methods used by the authors: For nucleated cells, counts were estimated from reference gene primer amplification. The assay was immunoSEQ multiplex PCR, and TCRdb's table has in-frame clones only and misses some. V and J calls and clone size come straight from that table; D and trimming were deduced from the DNA. The data show 190,000 or so clones, more than 75% seen once. V was shortened by 4 bases and J by 7 bases, with 14 bases between the two germline ends. Germline-derived CDR1 and CDR2 are SGHRS and YFSETQ. The CDR3 sequence is 13 residues long. This chain joins TRBV5-1 and TRBJ1-1, with D perhaps matching TRBD1 (5 bases). The receptor was isolated from a woman in her thirties who had recovered from COVID-19. Sequenced: PBMCs or T cells enriched from blood (not recorded which). The CDR3 spells CASSEFPGNEAFF. The CDR3 DNA reads TGCGCCAGCAGCGAATTCCCAGGGAATGAAGCTTTCTTT.